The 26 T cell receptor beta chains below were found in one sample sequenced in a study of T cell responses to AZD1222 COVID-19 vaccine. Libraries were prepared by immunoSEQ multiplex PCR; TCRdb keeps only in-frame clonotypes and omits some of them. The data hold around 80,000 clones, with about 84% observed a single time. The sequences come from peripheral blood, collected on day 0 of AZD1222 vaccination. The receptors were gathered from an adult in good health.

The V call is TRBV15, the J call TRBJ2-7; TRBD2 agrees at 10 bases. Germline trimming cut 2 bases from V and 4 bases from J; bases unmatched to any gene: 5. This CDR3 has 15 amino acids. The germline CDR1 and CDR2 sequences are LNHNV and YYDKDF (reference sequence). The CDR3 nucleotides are TGTGCCACCAGCAGACCGGGACTAGCGAATTACGAGCAGTACTTC. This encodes CATSRPGLANYEQYF.

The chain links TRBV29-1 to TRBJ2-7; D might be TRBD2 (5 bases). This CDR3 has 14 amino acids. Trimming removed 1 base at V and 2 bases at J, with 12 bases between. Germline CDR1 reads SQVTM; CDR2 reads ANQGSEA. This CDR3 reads CSVEGDGGPYEQYF. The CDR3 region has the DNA TGCAGCGTTGAAGGAGACGGAGGTCCCTACGAGCAGTACTTC.

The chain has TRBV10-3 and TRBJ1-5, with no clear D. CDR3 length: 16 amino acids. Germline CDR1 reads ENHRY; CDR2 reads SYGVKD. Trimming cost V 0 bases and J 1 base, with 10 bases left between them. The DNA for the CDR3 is TGTGCCATCAGTGAGTCGGGGTCAGCGAGCAATCAGCCCCAGCATTTT. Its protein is CAISESGSASNQPQHF.

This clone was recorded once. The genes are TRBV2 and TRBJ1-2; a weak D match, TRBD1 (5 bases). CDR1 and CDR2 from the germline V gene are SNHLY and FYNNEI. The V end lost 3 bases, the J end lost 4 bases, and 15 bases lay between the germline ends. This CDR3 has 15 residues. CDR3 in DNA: TGTGCCAGCAGTGAGGTCGGGGCGGTGGGCTATGGCTACACCTTC. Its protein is CASSEVGAVGYGYTF.

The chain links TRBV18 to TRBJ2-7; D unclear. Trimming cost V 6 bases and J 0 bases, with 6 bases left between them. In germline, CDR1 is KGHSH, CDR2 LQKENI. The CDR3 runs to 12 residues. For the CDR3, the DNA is TGTGCCAGCTCTCCGCTCTCCTACGAGCAGTACTTC. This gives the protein CASSPLSYEQYF.

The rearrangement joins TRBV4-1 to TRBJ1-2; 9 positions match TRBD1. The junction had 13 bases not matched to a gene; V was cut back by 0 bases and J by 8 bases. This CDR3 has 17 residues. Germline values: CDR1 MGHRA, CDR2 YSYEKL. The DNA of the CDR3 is TGCGCCAGCAGCCAAGATTGGCCGGGACAGGGCCCTGACGGCTACACCTTC. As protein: CASSQDWPGQGPDGYTF.

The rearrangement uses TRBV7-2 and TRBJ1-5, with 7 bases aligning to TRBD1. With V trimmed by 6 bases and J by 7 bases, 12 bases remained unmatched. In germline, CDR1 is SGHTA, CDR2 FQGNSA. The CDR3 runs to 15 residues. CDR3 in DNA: TGTGCCAGCAGTAACTCAGGGGGGCTGGGGCAGCCCCAGCATTTT. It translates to CASSNSGGLGQPQHF.

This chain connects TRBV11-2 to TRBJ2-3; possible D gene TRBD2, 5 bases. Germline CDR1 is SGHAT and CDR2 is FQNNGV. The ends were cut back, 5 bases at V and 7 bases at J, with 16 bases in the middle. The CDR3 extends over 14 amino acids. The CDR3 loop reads CASSPVDSFHTQYF. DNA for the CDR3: TGTGCCAGCAGCCCAGTGGACTCATTTCATACGCAGTATTTT.

The CDR3 is CASSPRRGRGEQFF. CDR3 sequence (DNA): TGTGCCAGCAGCCCGCGGAGGGGGAGGGGTGAGCAGTTCTTC. The chain employs TRBV14 and TRBJ2-1; D possibly corresponds to TRBD2 (7 bases). The ends were cut back, 4 bases at V and 9 bases at J, with 16 bases in the middle. The CDR3 has 14 amino acids. From germline, CDR1 is SGHDN and CDR2 FVKESK.

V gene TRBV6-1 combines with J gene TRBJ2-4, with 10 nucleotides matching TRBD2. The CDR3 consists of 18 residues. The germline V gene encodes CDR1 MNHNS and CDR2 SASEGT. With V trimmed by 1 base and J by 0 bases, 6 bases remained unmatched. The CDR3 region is CASSEDVTSGVAKNIQYF. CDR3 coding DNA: TGTGCCAGCAGTGAAGATGTTACTAGCGGGGTAGCCAAAAACATTCAGTACTTC.

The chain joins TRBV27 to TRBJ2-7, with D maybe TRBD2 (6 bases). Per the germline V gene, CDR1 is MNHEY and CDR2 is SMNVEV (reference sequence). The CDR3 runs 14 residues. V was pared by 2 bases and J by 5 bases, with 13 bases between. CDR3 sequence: CASSLRRLDHEQYF. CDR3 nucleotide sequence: TGTGCCAGCAGTTTACGTCGACTAGACCACGAGCAGTACTTC.

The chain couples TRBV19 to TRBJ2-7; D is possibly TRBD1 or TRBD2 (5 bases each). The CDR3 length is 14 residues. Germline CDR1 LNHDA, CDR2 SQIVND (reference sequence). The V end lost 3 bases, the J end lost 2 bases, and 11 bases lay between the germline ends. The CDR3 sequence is CASSMGRHTYEQYF. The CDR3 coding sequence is TGTGCCAGTAGTATGGGACGACATACCTACGAGCAGTACTTC.

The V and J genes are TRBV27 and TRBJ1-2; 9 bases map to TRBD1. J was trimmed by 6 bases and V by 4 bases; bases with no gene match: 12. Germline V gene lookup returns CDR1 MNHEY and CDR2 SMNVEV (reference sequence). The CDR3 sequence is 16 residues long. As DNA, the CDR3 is TGTGCCAGCAGTTCCGATACGACAGGGGGAGGGCATGGCTACACCTTC. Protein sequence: CASSSDTTGGGHGYTF.

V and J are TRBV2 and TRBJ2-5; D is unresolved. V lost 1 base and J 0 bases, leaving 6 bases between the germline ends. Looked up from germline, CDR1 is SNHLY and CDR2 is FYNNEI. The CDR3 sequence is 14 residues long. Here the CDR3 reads CASSEGVYQETQYF. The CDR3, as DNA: TGTGCCAGCAGTGAAGGAGTGTACCAAGAGACCCAGTACTTC.

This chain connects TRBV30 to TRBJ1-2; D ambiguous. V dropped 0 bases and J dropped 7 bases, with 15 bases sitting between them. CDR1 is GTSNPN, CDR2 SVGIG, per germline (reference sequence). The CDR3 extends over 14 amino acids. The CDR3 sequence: CAWSVGTVRGGYTF. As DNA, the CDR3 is TGTGCCTGGAGTGTAGGCACCGTTAGAGGTGGCTACACCTTC.

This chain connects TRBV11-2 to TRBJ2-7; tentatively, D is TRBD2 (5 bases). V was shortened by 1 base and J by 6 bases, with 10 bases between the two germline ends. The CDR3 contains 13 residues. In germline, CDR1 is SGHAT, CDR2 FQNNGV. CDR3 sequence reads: CASSLAGSGEQYF. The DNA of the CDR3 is TGTGCCAGCAGCTTAGCGGGGTCAGGCGAGCAGTACTTC.

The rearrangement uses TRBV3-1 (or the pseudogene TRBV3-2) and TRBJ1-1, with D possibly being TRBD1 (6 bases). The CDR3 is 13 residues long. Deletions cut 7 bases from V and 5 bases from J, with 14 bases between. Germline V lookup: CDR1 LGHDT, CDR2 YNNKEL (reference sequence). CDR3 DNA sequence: TGTGCCAGCACACACAGGGTAGGGACTGAAGCTTTCTTT. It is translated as CASTHRVGTEAFF.

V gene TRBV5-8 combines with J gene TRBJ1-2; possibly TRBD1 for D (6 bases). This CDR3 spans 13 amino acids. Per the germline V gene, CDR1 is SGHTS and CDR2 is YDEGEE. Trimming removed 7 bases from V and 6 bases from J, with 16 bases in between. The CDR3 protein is CASFRDTFNGYTF. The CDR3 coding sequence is TGTGCCAGCTTCCGGGACACCTTCAATGGCTACACCTTC.

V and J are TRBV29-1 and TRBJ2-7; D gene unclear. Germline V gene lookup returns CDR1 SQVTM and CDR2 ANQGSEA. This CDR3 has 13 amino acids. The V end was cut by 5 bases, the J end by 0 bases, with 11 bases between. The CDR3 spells CSVWTSASYEQYF. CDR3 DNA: TGCAGCGTTTGGACGAGCGCCTCCTACGAGCAGTACTTC.

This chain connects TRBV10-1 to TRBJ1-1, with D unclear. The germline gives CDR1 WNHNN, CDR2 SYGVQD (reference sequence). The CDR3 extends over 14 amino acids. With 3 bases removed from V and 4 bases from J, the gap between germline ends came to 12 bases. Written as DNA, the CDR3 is TGCGCCAGCAGTGATAACTCCGGGGTCACTGAAGCTTTCTTT. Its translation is CASSDNSGVTEAFF.

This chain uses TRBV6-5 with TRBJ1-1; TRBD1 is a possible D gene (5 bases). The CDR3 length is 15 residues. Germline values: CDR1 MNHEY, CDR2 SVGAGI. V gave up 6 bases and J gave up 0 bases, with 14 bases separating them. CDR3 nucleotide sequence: TGTGCCAGCAGCCGGGACGCAGTCATGAACACTGAAGCTTTCTTT. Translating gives CASSRDAVMNTEAFF.

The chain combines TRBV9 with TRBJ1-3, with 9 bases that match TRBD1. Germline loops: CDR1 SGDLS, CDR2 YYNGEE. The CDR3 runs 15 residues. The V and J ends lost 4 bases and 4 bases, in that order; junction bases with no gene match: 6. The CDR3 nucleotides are TGTGCCAGCAGCCCTCGGACAGGGGTAGGAAACACCATATATTTT. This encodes CASSPRTGVGNTIYF.

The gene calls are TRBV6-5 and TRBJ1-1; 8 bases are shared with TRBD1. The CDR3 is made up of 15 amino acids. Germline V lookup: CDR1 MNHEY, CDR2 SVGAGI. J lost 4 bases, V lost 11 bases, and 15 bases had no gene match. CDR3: CAARVRGTGVTEAFF. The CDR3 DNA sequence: TGTGCCGCCCGGGTCCGGGGGACAGGAGTCACTGAAGCTTTCTTT.

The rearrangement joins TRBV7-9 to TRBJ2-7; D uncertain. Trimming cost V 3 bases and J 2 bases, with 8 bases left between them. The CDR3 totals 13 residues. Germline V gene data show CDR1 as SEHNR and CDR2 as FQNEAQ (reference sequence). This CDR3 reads CASSFDGTYEQYF. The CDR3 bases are TGTGCCAGCAGCTTTGATGGAACCTACGAGCAGTACTTC. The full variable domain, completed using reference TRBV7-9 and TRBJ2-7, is DTGVSQNPRHKITKRGQNVTFRCDPISEHNRLYWYRQTLGQGPEFLTYFQNEAQLEKSRLLSDRFSAERPKGSFSTLEIQRTEQGDSAMYLCASSFDGTYEQYFGPGTRLTVT.

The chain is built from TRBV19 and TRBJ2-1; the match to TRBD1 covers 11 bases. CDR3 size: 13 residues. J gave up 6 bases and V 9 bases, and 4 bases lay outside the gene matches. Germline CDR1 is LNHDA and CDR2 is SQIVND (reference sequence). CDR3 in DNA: TGTGCCAGCGGGGACAGGGGGGGCAATGAGCAGTTCTTC. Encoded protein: CASGDRGGNEQFF.

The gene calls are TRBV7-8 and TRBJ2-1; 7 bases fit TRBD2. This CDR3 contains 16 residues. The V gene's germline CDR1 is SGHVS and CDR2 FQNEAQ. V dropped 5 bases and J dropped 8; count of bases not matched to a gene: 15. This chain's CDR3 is CASSLSGVPWEDEQFF. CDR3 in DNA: TGTGCCAGCAGCCTAAGCGGGGTCCCGTGGGAGGATGAGCAGTTCTTC.